Listed here are 14 T cell receptor beta chains from one sample, sequenced in a study of blood T cell repertoires in COVID-19 (TCRdb year 2020). Preparation of the library involved the immunoSEQ multiplex PCR assay. TCRdb carries this immuneACCESS record with in-frame sequences only. Its versions omit some clonotypes, under half of them owing to an unresolved V gene in the studies checked, with the rest unexplained. This sample has over 150,000 clones in its table, and roughly 84% of those were observed once. The ten largest clones add up to 0.63% of the sample. The specimen sequenced was peripheral blood. These receptors came from a man aged 60 to 69 with COVID-19, enrolled during active disease.

V usage is TRBV24-1 and J usage is TRBJ2-3, with 10 bases aligning to TRBD2. The CDR3 consists of 16 residues. Germline CDR1 reads KGHDR; CDR2 reads SFDVKD. J was trimmed by 6 bases and V by 4 bases; bases with no gene match: 9. CDR3 nucleotide sequence: TGTGCCACCAGTGACCCTAGCGGGAGCCACCCGGATACGCAGTATTTT. Residues: CATSDPSGSHPDTQYF.

V usage is TRBV7-9 and J usage is TRBJ2-3; 12 positions match TRBD2. Germline V CDR1 and CDR2: SEHNR, FQNEAQ (reference sequence). Trimming at V came to 4 bases and at J to 5 bases, leaving 7 bases not matched to a gene. The CDR3 sequence is 16 residues long. The CDR3: CASSSWTSGTGDTQYF. Written as DNA, the CDR3 is TGTGCCAGCAGCTCTTGGACTAGCGGGACGGGAGATACGCAGTATTTT.

The genes are TRBV2 and TRBJ2-1, with D tentatively TRBD1 (7 bases). The CDR3 consists of 20 residues. The ends were cut back, 7 bases at V and 5 bases at J, with 33 bases in the middle. Germline CDR1 is SNHLY and CDR2 is FYNNEI. The CDR3 DNA reads TGTGCCAGCACCCCCGACAGGGACTGGTTTGGATTGGATGGGCACAATGAGCAGTTCTTC. Translating it yields CASTPDRDWFGLDGHNEQFF.

This sequence joins TRBV6-2 or TRBV6-3 and TRBJ2-3, with TRBD2 identical over 9 bases. Trimming at V came to 6 bases and at J to 6 bases, leaving 7 bases not matched to a gene. This CDR3 comprises 14 residues. CDR1 is MNHEY and CDR2 is SVGEGT in the germline V gene. CDR3 loop: CASSRGLAADTQYF. CDR3 DNA: TGTGCCAGCAGCCGGGGACTAGCTGCGGATACGCAGTATTTT.

The rearrangement joins TRBV7-9 to TRBJ1-4; no clear D. The CDR3 is made up of 15 amino acids. Germline-derived CDR1 and CDR2 are SEHNR and FQNEAQ (reference sequence). Trimming removed 6 bases at V and 11 bases at J, with 22 bases between. Written as DNA, the CDR3 is TGTGCCAGCAGTCAAGATCGCTTTACCCTTGAGAAACTGTTTTTT. Its translation: CASSQDRFTLEKLFF.

This chain uses TRBV6-2 or TRBV6-3 with TRBJ1-1, with D maybe TRBD1 (5 bases). Deletions cut 0 bases from V and 0 bases from J, with 17 bases between. This CDR3 comprises 18 residues. CDR1 is MNHEY and CDR2 is SVGEGT in the germline V gene. The DNA of the CDR3 is TGTGCCAGCAGTTACTCGAGAAATAGGGGATACATGAACACTGAAGCTTTCTTT. Protein sequence: CASSYSRNRGYMNTEAFF.

This chain uses TRBV9 with TRBJ1-2; possibly TRBD1 for D (6 bases). This CDR3 comprises 12 residues. V gave up 7 bases and J gave up 4 bases, with 11 bases separating them. The germline V gene encodes CDR1 SGDLS and CDR2 YYNGEE. This CDR3 is CASGGRGYGYTF. In nucleotides, the CDR3 is TGTGCCAGCGGGGGCCGGGGCTATGGCTACACCTTC.

The J gene is TRBJ1-5, the V gene TRBV2; TRBD1 matches at 11 bases. The V gene end was trimmed by 4 bases and the J gene end by 5 bases; junction bases not matched to a gene: 1. The CDR3 extends over 14 amino acids. Germline V gives CDR1 SNHLY, CDR2 FYNNEI. The chain's CDR3 is CASSGDRGDQPQHF. The CDR3 nucleotides are TGTGCCAGCAGTGGGGACAGGGGGGATCAGCCCCAGCATTTT.

The V gene is TRBV11-2, the J gene TRBJ1-5; TRBD1 might be the D (5 bases). V dropped 4 bases and J dropped 7 bases, with 8 bases sitting between them. CDR3 size: 12 residues. The germline CDR1 and CDR2 sequences are SGHAT and FQNNGV. Here the CDR3 reads CASSSQGQPQHF. Here the CDR3 DNA reads TGTGCCAGCAGCTCCCAGGGACAGCCCCAGCATTTT.

A single count supports this clone. V is TRBV18 and J is TRBJ2-7; D may be TRBD2 (7 bases). Trimming left V 2 bases short and J 7 bases short, with 18 bases between. This CDR3 is built from 15 residues. Looked up from germline, CDR1 is KGHSH and CDR2 is LQKENI. In DNA form, the CDR3 reads TGTGCCAGCTCACCAAAGGGGGAGGGCCCCGGGGAGCAGTACTTC. Translating gives CASSPKGEGPGEQYF. The full variable domain, with the rest looked up from reference TRBV18 and TRBJ2-7, is NAGVMQNPRHLVRRRGQEARLRCSPMKGHSHVYWYRQLPEEGLKFMVYLQKENIIDESGMPKERFSAEFPKEGPSILRIQQVVRGDSAAYFCASSPKGEGPGEQYFGPGTRLTVT.

This chain links TRBV3-1 (or the pseudogene TRBV3-2) with TRBJ1-5, with 7 bases matching TRBD1. The CDR3 contains 17 residues. From germline, CDR1 is LGHDT and CDR2 YNNKEL (reference sequence). With 4 bases clipped from V and 0 bases from J, the junction kept 9 bases outside the gene matches. The CDR3 coding sequence is TGTGCCAGCAGCCCTCGACAGGGAGAGAATAGCAATCAGCCCCAGCATTTT. Translation: CASSPRQGENSNQPQHF.

The chain joins TRBV4-2 to TRBJ2-3, with a possible D match to TRBD2 (7 bases). The CDR3 contains 18 residues. Between the trimmed V and J ends, which lost 0 bases and 5 bases, there was a span of 21 bases. Germline V gene data show CDR1 as LGHNA and CDR2 as YNFKEQ. CDR3 coding DNA: TGTGCCAGCAGCCAAGATTTTGGACGAGGGGGGGCTGAAGATACGCAGTATTTT. Residues: CASSQDFGRGGAEDTQYF.

The J gene is TRBJ1-5, the V gene TRBV12-3 or TRBV12-4, with D uncertain. V lost 3 bases and J lost 7, with 10 bases in between. The CDR3 runs to 13 residues. The CDR3 DNA is TGTGCCAGCAGTTTCCCCCGCGGGCAGCCCCAGCATTTT. Translating gives CASSFPRGQPQHF.

As to this clone: The sample carries other DNA sequences with the same CDR3. The V and J genes are TRBV6-1 and TRBJ1-3, with D perhaps matching TRBD1 (6 bases). V lost 2 bases and J 4 bases, leaving 6 bases between the germline ends. This CDR3 has 13 residues. Germline V CDR1 and CDR2: MNHNS, SASEGT. In DNA, the CDR3 is TGTGCCAGCAGTGAAACAGGGGGAAACACCATATATTTT. It yields the protein CASSETGGNTIYF.